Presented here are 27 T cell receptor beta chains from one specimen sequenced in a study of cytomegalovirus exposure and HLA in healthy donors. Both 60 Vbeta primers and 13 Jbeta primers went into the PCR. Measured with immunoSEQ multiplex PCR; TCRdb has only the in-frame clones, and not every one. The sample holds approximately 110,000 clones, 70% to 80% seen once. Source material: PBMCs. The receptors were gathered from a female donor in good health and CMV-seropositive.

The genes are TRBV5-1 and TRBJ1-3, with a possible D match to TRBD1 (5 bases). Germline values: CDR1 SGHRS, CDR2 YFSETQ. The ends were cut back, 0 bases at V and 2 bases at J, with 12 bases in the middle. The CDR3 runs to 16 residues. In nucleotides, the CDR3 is TGCGCCAGCAGCTTGGCATTAGGGACTCCTGGAAACACCATATATTTT. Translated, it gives CASSLALGTPGNTIYF. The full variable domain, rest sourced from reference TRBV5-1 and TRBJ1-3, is KAGVTQTPRYLIKTRGQQVTLSCSPISGHRSVSWYQQTPGQGLQFLFEYFSETQRNKGNFPGRFSGRQFSNSRSEMNVSTLELGDSALYLCASSLALGTPGNTIYFGEGSWLTVV.

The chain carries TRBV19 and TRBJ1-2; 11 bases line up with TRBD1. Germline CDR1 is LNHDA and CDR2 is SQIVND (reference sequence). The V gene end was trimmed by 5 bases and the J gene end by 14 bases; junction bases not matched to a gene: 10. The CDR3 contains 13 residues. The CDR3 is CASSVDRGRPWTF. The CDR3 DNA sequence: TGTGCCAGTAGTGTGGACAGGGGGCGACCTTGGACCTTC.

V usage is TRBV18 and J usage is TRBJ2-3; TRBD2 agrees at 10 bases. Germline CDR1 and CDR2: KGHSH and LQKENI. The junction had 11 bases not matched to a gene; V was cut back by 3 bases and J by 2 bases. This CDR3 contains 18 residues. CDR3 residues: CASSPLDPAGGPTDTQYF. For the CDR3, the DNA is TGTGCCAGCTCACCCTTAGATCCAGCGGGAGGGCCCACAGATACGCAGTATTTT. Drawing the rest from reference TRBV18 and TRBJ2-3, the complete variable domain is NAGVMQNPRHLVRRRGQEARLRCSPMKGHSHVYWYRQLPEEGLKFMVYLQKENIIDESGMPKERFSAEFPKEGPSILRIQQVVRGDSAAYFCASSPLDPAGGPTDTQYFGPGTRLTVL.

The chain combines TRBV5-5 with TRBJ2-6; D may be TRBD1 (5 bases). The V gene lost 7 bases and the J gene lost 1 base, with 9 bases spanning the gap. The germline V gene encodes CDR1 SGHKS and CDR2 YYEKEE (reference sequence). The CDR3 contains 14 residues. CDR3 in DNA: TGTGCCAGCTTGACAGAATCTGGGGCCAACGTCCTGACTTTC. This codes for CASLTESGANVLTF.

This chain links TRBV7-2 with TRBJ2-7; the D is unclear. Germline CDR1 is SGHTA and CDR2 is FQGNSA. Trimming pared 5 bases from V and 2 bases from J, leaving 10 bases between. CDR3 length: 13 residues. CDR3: CASSLRGPYEQYF. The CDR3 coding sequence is TGTGCCAGCAGCCTCCGTGGGCCCTACGAGCAGTACTTC.

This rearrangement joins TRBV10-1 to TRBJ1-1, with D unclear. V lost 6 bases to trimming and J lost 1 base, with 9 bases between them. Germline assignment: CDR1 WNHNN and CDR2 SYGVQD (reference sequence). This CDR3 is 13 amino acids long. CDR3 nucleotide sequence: TGCGCCAGCAGATCTCAGGAGAACACTGAAGCTTTCTTT. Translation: CASRSQENTEAFF.

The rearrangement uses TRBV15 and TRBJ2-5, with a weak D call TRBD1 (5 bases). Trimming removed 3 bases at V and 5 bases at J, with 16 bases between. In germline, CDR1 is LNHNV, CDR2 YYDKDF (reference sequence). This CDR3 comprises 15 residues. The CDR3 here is CATSRGPTNTETQYF. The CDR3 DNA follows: TGTGCCACCAGCAGGGGGCCAACAAATACGGAGACCCAGTACTTC.

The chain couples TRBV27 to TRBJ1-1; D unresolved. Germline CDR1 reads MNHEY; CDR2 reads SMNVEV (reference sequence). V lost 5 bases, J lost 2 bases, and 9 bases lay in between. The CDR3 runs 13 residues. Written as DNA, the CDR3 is TGTGCCAGCAGTAGGAGGGAAAACACTGAAGCTTTCTTT. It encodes CASSRRENTEAFF.

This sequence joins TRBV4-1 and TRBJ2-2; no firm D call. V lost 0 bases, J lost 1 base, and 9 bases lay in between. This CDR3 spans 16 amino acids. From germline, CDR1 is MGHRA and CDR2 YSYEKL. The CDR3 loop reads CASSQESGLNTGELFF. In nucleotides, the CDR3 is TGCGCCAGCAGCCAAGAGTCGGGTTTGAACACCGGGGAGCTGTTTTTT.

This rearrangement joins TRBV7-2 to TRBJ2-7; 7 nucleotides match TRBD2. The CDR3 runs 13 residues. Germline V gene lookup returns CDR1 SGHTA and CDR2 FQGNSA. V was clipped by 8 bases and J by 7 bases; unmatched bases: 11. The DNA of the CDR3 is TGTGCCAGCGGGGAGGGGCTGGTTAGGGAGCAGTACTTC. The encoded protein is CASGEGLVREQYF.

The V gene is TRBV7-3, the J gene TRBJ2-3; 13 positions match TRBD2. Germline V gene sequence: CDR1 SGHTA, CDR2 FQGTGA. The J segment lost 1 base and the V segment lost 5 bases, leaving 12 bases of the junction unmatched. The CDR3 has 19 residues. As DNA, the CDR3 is TGTGCCAGCAGCGGGGGGACTAGCGGGGCCGGATCTGGCACAGATACGCAGTATTTT. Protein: CASSGGTSGAGSGTDTQYF.

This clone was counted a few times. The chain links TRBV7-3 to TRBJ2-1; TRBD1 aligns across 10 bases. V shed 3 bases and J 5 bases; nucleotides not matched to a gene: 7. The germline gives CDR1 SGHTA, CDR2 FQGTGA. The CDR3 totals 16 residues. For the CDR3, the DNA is TGTGCCAGCAGCTTGGTAGGGACAGGGGCGGACAATGAGCAGTTCTTC. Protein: CASSLVGTGADNEQFF. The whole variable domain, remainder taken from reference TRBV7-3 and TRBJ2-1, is GAGVSQTPSNKVTEKGKYVELRCDPISGHTALYWYRQSLGQGPEFLIYFQGTGAADDSGLPNDRFFAVRPEGSVSTLKIQRTERGDSAVYLCASSLVGTGADNEQFFGPGTRLTVL.

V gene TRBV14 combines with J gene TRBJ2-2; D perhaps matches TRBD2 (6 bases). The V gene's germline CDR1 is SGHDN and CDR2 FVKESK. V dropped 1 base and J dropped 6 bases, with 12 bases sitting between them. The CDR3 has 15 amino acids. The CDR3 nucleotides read TGTGCCAGCAGCCAAGGGAGGGGTTACTCCGGGGAGCTGTTTTTT. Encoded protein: CASSQGRGYSGELFF.

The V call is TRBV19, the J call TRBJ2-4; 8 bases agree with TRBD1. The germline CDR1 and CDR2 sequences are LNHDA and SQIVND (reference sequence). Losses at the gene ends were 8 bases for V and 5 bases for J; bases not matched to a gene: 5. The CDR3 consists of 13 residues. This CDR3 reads CASGGQAQNIQYF. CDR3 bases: TGTGCCAGTGGGGGACAGGCCCAAAACATTCAGTACTTC.

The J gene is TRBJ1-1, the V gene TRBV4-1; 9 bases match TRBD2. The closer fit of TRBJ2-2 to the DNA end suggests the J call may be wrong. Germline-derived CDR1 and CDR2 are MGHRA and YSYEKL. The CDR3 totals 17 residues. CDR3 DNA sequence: TGCGCCAGCAGCCTCAGCGGGAGGCGCCAGGGGACCGGGGAGCTGTTTTTT. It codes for CASSLSGRRQGTGELFF.

The CDR3 DNA reads TGTGCCAGCAGTTACTCGCGGGGCACAGATACGCAGTATTTT. Translated: CASSYSRGTDTQYF. The chain couples TRBV6-6 to TRBJ2-3, with TRBD2 as a possible D gene (5 bases). The CDR3 has 14 residues. Germline CDR1 reads MNHNY; CDR2 reads SVGAGI (reference sequence). The V end lost 0 bases, the J end lost 1 base, and 5 bases lay between the germline ends.

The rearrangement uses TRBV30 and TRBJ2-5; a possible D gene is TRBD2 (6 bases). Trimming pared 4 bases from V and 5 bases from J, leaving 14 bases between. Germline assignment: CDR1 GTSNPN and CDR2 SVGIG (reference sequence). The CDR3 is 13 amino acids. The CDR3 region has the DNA TGTGCCTGGAAACGGGGTGGAGGGGAGACCCAGTACTTC. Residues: CAWKRGGGETQYF.

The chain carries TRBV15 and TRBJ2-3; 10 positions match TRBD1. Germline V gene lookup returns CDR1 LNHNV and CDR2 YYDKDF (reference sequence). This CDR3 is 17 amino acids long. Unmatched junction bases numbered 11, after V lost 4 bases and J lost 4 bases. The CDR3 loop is CATSKGFWDRGPDTQYF. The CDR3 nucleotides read TGTGCCACCAGCAAAGGGTTCTGGGACAGGGGCCCAGATACGCAGTATTTT.

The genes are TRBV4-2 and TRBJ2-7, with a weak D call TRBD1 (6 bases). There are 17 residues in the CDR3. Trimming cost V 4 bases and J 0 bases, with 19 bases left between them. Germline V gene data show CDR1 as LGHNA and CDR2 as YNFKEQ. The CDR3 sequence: CASSRLGNGQLSYEQYF. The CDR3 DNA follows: TGTGCCAGCAGCCGCCTAGGAAACGGACAGCTCTCCTACGAGCAGTACTTC.

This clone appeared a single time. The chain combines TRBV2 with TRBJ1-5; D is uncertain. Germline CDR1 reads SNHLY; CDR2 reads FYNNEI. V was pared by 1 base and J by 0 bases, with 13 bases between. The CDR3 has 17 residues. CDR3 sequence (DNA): TGTGCCAGCAGTGAAGTCATAACAGAGCATAGCAATCAGCCCCAGCATTTT. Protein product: CASSEVITEHSNQPQHF. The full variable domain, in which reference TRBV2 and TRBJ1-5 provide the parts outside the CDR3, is EPEVTQTPSHQVTQMGQEVILRCVPISNHLYFYWYRQILGQKVEFLVSFYNNEISEKSEIFDDQFSVERPDGSNFTLKIRSTKLEDSAMYFCASSEVITEHSNQPQHFGDGTRLSIL.

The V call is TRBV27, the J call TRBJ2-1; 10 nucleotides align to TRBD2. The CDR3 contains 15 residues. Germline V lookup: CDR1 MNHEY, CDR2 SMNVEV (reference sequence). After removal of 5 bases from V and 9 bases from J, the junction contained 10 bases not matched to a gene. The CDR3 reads CASSPSSGRRGEQFF. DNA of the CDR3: TGTGCCAGCAGTCCAAGTAGCGGGAGGAGGGGTGAGCAGTTCTTC.

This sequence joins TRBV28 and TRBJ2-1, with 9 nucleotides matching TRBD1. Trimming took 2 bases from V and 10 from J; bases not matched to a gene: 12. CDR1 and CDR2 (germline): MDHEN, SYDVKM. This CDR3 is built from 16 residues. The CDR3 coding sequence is TGTGCCAGCAGTTTAGTTCGTGTACAGGGGGCAGGCGAGCAGTTCTTC. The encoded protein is CASSLVRVQGAGEQFF. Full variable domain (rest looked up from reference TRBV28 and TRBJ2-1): DVKVTQSSRYLVKRTGEKVFLECVQDMDHENMFWYRQDPGLGLRLIYFSYDVKMKEKGDIPEGYSVSREKKERFSLILESASTNQTSMYLCASSLVRVQGAGEQFFGPGTRLTVL.

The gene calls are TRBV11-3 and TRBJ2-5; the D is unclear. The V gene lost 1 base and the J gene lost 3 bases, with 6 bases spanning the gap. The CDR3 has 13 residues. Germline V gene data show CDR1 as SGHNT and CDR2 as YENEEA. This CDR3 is CASSLGAKETQYF. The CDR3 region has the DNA TGTGCCAGCAGCTTAGGCGCTAAAGAGACCCAGTACTTC.

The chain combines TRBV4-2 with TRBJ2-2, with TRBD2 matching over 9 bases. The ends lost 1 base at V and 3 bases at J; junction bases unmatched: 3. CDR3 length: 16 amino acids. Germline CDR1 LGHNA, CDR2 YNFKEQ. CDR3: CASSQAGLAYTGELFF. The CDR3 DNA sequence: TGTGCCAGCAGCCAAGCGGGACTAGCTTACACCGGGGAGCTGTTTTTT.

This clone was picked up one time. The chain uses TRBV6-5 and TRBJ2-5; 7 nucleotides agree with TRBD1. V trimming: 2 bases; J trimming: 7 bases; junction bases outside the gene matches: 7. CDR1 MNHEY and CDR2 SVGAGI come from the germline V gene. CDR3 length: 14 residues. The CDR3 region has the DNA TGTGCCAGCAGTTACGACAGGGATTCTGTGACCCAGTACTTC. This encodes CASSYDRDSVTQYF.

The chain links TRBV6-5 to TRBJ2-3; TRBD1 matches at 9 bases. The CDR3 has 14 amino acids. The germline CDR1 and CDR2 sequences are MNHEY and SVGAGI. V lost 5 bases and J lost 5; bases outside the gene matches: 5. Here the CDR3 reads CASSTDRGIDTQYF. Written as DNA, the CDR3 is TGTGCCAGCAGTACGGACAGGGGAATAGATACGCAGTATTTT.

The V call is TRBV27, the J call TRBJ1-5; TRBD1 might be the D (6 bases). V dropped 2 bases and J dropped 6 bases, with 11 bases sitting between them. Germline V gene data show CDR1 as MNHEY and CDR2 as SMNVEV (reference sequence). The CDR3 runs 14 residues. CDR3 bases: TGTGCCAGCAGTTTAACTACAGGGATTCAGCCCCAGCATTTT. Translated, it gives CASSLTTGIQPQHF.